A single T cell receptor beta chain is shown here with its context. The source of the sample is a study of shared clonotypes between healthy human individuals. Trimming took 4 bases from V and 8 from J; bases not matched to a gene: 5. The CDR3 runs 15 residues. From germline, CDR1 is MGHRA and CDR2 YSYEKL. Profiled with immunoSEQ multiplex PCR; TCRdb holds only in-frame clones, not every one. The repertoire holds about 1.1 million clones, with around 77% as singletons. The sample taken for sequencing was memory CD4+ T cells from PBMCs. Subset here: CD45RA-negative fraction. The receptor was isolated from a man younger than 30 in good health. Some clones in this sample may be carry-over from other donors' samples. The chain has TRBV4-1 and TRBJ2-1; 13 bases fit TRBD2. The CDR3 DNA follows: TGCGCCAGCAGCCTCAGACTAGCGGGAGGCGATGAGCAGTTCTTC. Its protein product is CASSLRLAGGDEQFF.